This T cell receptor beta chain comes out of a study of identical twins. Study-level points and caveats: Insertions were fewer in abundant cord blood beta clonotypes, whereas memory repertoires showed none of this pattern.

Each CDR3 protein is one row after TCRdb ran MiXCR on the 5' RACE reads. Here the sample spans 250,000 or so distinct CDR3 sequences, about 8% being singletons. This clonotype was seen many times. Its specificity is not known. This sample also appeared in a second study, on yellow fever vaccine responses in identical twins.

The receptor comes from a woman aged 18-35 years in good health. The sequenced sample consisted of CD8+ T cells sorted from blood.

This chain's CDR3 is CASSSLTGGYTYEQYF. As DNA, the CDR3 is TGTGCCAGCAGTTCCTTGACAGGGGGATATACCTACGAGCAGTACTTC. The V and J genes are TRBV6-2 or TRBV6-3 and TRBJ2-7; 9 bases agree with TRBD1. The V gene's germline CDR1 is MNHEY and CDR2 SVGEGT. CDR3 length: 16 amino acids. Germline trimming cut 4 bases from V and 2 bases from J; bases unmatched to any gene: 9.